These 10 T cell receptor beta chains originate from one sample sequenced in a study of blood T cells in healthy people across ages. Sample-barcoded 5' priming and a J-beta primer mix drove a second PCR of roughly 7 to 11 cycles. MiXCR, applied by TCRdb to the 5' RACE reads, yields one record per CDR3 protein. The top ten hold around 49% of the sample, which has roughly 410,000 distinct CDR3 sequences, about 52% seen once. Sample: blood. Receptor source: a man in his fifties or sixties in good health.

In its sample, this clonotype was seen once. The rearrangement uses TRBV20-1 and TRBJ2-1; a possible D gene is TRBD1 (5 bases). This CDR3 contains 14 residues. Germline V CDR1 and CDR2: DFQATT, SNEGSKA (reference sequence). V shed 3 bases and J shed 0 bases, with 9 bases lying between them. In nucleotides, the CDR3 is TGCAGTGCTAGGGACAAGAGCTCCTACAATGAGCAGTTCTTC. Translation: CSARDKSSYNEQFF.

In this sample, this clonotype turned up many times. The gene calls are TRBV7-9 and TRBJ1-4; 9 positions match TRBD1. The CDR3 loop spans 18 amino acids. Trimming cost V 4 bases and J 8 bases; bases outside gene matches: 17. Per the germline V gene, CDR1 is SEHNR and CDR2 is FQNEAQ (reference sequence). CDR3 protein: CASSSRPATGGEWEKLFF. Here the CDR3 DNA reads TGTGCCAGCAGCTCACGGCCTGCGACAGGGGGGGAGTGGGAAAAACTGTTTTTT.

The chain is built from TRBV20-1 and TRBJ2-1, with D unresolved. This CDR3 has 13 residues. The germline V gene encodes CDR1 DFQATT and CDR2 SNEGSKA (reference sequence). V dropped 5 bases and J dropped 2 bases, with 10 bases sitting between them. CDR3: CSALRSPYNEQFF. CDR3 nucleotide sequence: TGCAGTGCTCTGAGGTCCCCCTACAATGAGCAGTTCTTC.

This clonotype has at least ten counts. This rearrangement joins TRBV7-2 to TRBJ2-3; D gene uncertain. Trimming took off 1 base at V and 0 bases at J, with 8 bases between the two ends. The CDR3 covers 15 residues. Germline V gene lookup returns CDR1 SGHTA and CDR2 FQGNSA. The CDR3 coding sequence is TGTGCCAGCAGCTTAGGAACCCCTAGCACAGATACGCAGTATTTT. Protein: CASSLGTPSTDTQYF.

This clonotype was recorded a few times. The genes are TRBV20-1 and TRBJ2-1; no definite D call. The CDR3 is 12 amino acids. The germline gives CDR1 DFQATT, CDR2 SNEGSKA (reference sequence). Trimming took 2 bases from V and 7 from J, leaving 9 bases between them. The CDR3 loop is CSARPPVNEQFF. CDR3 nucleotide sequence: TGCAGTGCTAGACCTCCGGTGAATGAGCAGTTCTTC.

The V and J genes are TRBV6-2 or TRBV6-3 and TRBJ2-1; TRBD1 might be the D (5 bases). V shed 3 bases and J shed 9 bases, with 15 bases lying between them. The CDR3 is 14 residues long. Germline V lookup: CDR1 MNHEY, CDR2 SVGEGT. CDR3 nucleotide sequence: TGTGCCAGCAGTTATGGACACCCCTTGCTTGAGCAGTTCTTC. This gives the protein CASSYGHPLLEQFF.

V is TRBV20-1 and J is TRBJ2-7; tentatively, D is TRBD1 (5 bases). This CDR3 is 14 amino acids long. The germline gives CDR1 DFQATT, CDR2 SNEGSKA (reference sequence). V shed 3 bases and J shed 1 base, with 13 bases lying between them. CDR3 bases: TGCAGTGCTAGGTCCAGGGATTCATCCTACGAGCAGTACTTC. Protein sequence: CSARSRDSSYEQYF.

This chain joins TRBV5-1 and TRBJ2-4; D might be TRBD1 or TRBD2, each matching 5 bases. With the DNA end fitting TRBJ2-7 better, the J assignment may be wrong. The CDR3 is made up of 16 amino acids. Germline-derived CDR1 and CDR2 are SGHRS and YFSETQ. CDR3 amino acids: CASSLALALGPDEQYF. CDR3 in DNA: TGCGCCAGCAGCTTGGCCTTGGCCCTGGGACCAGACGAGCAGTACTTC.

The CDR3 region is CASSVEEGHWGASTDTQYF. DNA of the CDR3: TGTGCCAGCAGCGTAGAAGAGGGCCATTGGGGGGCTAGCACAGATACGCAGTATTTT. This sequence joins TRBV9 and TRBJ2-3, with D perhaps given as TRBD1 or TRBD2 (6 bases each). Trimming cost V 0 bases and J 0 bases, with 20 bases left between them. The CDR3 has 19 amino acids. The germline V gene encodes CDR1 SGDLS and CDR2 YYNGEE. The entire variable domain, with the rest obtained from reference TRBV9 and TRBJ2-3, is as follows: DSGVTQTPKHLITATGQRVTLRCSPRSGDLSVYWYQQSLDQGLQFLIQYYNGEERAKGNILERFSAQQFPDLHSELNLSSLELGDSALYFCASSVEEGHWGASTDTQYFGPGTRLTVL.

The CDR3 nucleotides are TGCAGCGTCCTGGGGGACAGCGGGAACACTGAAGCTTTCTTT. Amino acid sequence: CSVLGDSGNTEAFF. The chain combines TRBV29-1 with TRBJ1-1; the match to TRBD1 covers 7 bases. Germline assignment: CDR1 SQVTM and CDR2 ANQGSEA. CDR3 length equals 14 residues. After removal of 6 bases from V and 1 base from J, the junction contained 8 bases not matched to a gene.